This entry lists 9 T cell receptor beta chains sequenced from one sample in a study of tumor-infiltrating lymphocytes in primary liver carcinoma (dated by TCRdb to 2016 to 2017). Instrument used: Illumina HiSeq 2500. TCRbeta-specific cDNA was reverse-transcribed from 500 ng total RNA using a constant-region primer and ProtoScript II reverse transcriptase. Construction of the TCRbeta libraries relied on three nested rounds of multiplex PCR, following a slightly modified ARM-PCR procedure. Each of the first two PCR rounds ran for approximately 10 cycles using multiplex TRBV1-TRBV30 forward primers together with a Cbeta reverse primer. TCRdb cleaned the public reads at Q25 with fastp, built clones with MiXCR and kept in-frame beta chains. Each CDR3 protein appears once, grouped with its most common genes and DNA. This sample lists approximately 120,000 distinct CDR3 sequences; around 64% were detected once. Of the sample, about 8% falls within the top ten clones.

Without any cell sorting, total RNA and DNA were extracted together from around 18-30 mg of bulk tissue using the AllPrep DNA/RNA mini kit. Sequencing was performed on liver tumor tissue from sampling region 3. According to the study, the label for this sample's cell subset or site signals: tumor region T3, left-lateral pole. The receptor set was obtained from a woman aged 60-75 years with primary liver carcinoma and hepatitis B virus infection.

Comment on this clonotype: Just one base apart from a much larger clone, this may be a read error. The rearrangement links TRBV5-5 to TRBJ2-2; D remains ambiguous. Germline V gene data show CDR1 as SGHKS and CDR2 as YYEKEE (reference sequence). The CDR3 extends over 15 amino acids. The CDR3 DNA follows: TGTGCCTGCAGCTCCACTCCCGGGAACACCGGGGAGCTGTTTTTT. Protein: CACSSTPGNTGELFF.

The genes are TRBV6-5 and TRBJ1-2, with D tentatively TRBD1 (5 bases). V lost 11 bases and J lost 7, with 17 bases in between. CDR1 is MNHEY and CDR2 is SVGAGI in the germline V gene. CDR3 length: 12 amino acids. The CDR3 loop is CADSHARGGYTF. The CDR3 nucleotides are TGTGCCGACAGCCACGCTCGCGGTGGCTACACCTTC.

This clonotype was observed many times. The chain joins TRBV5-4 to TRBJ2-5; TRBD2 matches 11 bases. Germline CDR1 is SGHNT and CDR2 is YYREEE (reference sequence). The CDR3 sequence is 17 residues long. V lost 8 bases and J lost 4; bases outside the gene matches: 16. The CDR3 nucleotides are TGTGCCAGTCACAGGAGACTAGCGGGGAGCGGAGGAGAGACCCAGTACTTC. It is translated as CASHRRLAGSGGETQYF.

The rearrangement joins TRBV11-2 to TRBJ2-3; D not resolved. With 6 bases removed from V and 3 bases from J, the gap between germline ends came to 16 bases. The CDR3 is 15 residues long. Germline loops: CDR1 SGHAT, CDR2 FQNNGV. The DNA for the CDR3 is TGTGCCAGCAGGGCGACAAGATCGTCGACAGATACGCAGTATTTT. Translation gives CASRATRSSTDTQYF.

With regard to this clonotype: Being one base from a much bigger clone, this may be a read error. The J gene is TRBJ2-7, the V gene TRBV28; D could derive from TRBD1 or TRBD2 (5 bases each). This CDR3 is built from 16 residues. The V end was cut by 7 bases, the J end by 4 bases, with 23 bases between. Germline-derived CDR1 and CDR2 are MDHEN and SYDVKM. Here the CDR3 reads CASILTGTAVFYEQYF. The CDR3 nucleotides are TGTGCCAGCATACTAACCGGGACGGCTGTTTTTTACGAGCAGTACTTC.

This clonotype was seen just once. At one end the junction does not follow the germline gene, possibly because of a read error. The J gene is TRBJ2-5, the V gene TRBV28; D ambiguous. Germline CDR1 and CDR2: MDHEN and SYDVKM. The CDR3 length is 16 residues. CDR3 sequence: CASSSAVSRRVETQNF. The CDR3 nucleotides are TGTGCCAGCAGCTCCGCCGTGAGTCGCCGGGTAGAGACCCAGAACTTC.

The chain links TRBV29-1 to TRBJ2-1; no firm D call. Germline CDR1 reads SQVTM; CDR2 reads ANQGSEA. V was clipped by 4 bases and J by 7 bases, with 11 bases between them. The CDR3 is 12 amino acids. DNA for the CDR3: TGCAGCGTTGCCCCCGATTATAATGAGCAGTTCTTC. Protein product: CSVAPDYNEQFF.

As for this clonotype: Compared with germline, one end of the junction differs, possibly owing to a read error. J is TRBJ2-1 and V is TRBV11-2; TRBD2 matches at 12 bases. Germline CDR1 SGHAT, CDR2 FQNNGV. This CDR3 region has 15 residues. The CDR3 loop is CAGSTTSGRGSEQFF. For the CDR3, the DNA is TGTGCCGGCAGCACGACTAGCGGGAGAGGTAGTGAACAGTTCTTC.

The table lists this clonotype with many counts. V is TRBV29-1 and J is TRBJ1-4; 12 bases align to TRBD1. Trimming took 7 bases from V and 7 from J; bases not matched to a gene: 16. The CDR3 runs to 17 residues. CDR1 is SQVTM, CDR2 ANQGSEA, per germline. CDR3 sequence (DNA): TGCAGCGCTAGGGAGGGACAGGGGGCCGGCCGTGTTGAAAAACTGTTTTTT. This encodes CSAREGQGAGRVEKLFF.